These 12 T cell receptor beta chains came from one sample sequenced in a study of blood T cells in healthy people across ages (dated by TCRdb to about 2015). The library was obtained by 5' RACE. Sequenced on an Illumina HiSeq 2500. A second about 7 to 11 cycle PCR used a sample-barcoded 5' primer and a J-beta primer mix. TCRdb trimmed the raw reads at Q25, called clones with MiXCR and kept productive beta chains. Each CDR3 protein appears once, grouped with its most common genes and DNA. Recorded for this sample are 700,000 to 850,000 distinct CDR3 sequences; 35% to 40% of them occurred a single time. The top ten constitute approximately 13% of the sample. Material for sequencing was blood. These receptors were collected from a man aged 18 to 30 in good health.

This clonotype appeared a single time. A much larger clone lies one base from this, so it may be a read error. The rearrangement joins TRBV3-1 to TRBJ2-6, with TRBD1 matching 7 bases. This CDR3 is 21 amino acids long. Germline-derived CDR1 and CDR2 are LGHDT and YNNKEL (reference sequence). J was trimmed by 3 bases and V by 1 base; bases with no gene match: 18. The chain's CDR3 is CASSQGRSDRVLRDGANVLTF. The CDR3 nucleotides are TGTGCCAGCAGCCAAGGTCGGTCAGACAGGGTTCTCCGGGATGGGGCCAACGTCCTGACTTTC.

The chain joins TRBV6-6 to TRBJ2-7; D may correspond to TRBD1 or TRBD2 (6 bases each). Trimming took off 6 bases at V and 1 base at J, with 16 bases between the two ends. Germline lookup yields CDR1 MNHNY and CDR2 SVGAGI (reference sequence). The CDR3 is made up of 15 amino acids. DNA of the CDR3: TGTGCCAGCAGCTACGGCGGGACAAGTTCCTACGAGCAGTACTTC. It specifies CASSYGGTSSYEQYF.

This clonotype showed up just a few times. The rearrangement links TRBV6-2 or TRBV6-3 to TRBJ1-5; tentative D call: TRBD1 (6 bases). V lost 2 bases and J 2 bases, leaving 13 bases between the germline ends. Germline V gene sequence: CDR1 MNHEY, CDR2 SVGEGT. The CDR3 runs 16 residues. The CDR3 sequence: CASSYGQNWGNQPQHF. The DNA of the CDR3 is TGTGCCAGCAGTTACGGACAGAATTGGGGCAATCAGCCCCAGCATTTT.

This chain links TRBV28 with TRBJ2-7; TRBD2 aligns across 7 bases. J was trimmed by 2 bases and V by 1 base; bases with no gene match: 8. The CDR3 length is 16 residues. Germline CDR1 and CDR2: MDHEN and SYDVKM. This CDR3 reads CASSLSGGGSPYEQYF. The CDR3 coding sequence is TGTGCCAGCAGTTTATCCGGCGGGGGTTCACCCTACGAGCAGTACTTC.

V gene TRBV5-6 combines with J gene TRBJ1-4, with D tentatively TRBD1 (5 bases). The CDR3 spans 15 residues. Trimming shortened V by 4 bases and J by 4 bases, and 14 bases separated the two germline ends. Looked up from germline, CDR1 is SGHDT and CDR2 is YYEEEE. The CDR3 nucleotides are TGTGCCAGCAGCGAGAAGGGACGGAATAATGAAAAACTGTTTTTT. It yields the protein CASSEKGRNNEKLFF.

V gene TRBV20-1 combines with J gene TRBJ2-5; D possibly matches TRBD1 or TRBD2 (5 bases each). The J call is in doubt because the DNA end fits TRBJ2-7 better. In germline, CDR1 is DFQATT, CDR2 SNEGSKA (reference sequence). The CDR3 is 12 amino acids. As DNA, the CDR3 is TGCAGTGCTAGAGTTAGGGGAGTCGAGCAGTACTTC. Encoded protein: CSARVRGVEQYF.

This clonotype was found a few times. CDR3: CSARDGYGEQYF. The CDR3 nucleotides read TGCAGTGCTAGAGACGGATACGGTGAGCAGTACTTC. V usage is TRBV20-1 and J usage is TRBJ2-4; D ambiguous. The CDR3 length is 12 residues. V was cut by 0 bases and J by 13 bases, with 13 bases left in between. The germline V gene has CDR1 DFQATT and CDR2 SNEGSKA (reference sequence).

V is TRBV7-9 and J is TRBJ1-2; 7 bases map to TRBD1. The CDR3 length is 15 residues. The ends lost 3 bases at V and 4 bases at J; junction bases unmatched: 8. Germline V gene sequence: CDR1 SEHNR, CDR2 FQNEAQ (reference sequence). The CDR3 region is CASSFKGASAYGYTF. The CDR3 DNA sequence: TGTGCCAGCAGCTTTAAGGGGGCGAGTGCCTATGGCTACACCTTC.

CDR3 coding DNA: TGCGCCAGCAGCCAAGAGTGGTCTAGCGGGAGTCACAATGAGCAGTTCTTC. Translated, it gives CASSQEWSSGSHNEQFF. The genes are TRBV4-3 and TRBJ2-1; 10 bases map to TRBD2. V dropped 0 bases and J dropped 5; count of bases not matched to a gene: 7. The CDR3 has 17 amino acids. Germline assignment: CDR1 LGHNA and CDR2 YSLEER.

This clonotype was seen repeatedly, ten times or more. This sequence joins TRBV3-1 and TRBJ1-4, with D hard to call. The CDR3 has 15 residues. Germline V gene data show CDR1 as LGHDT and CDR2 as YNNKEL (reference sequence). V lost 0 bases, J lost 0 bases, and 5 bases lay in between. The CDR3 nucleotides read TGTGCCAGCAGCCAAGATGTGGCAACTAATGAAAAACTGTTTTTT. Residues: CASSQDVATNEKLFF.

The chain combines TRBV4-3 with TRBJ2-3; perhaps TRBD2 as D (5 bases). V gave up 4 bases and J gave up 4 bases, with 15 bases separating them. The CDR3 contains 15 residues. Germline V gene sequence: CDR1 LGHNA, CDR2 YSLEER. CDR3 region: CASSRGRAVPDTQYF. CDR3 DNA sequence: TGCGCCAGCAGCCGAGGACGAGCGGTTCCAGATACGCAGTATTTT.

This clonotype has more than one count but fewer than ten. The gene calls are TRBV5-1 and TRBJ1-5; 7 positions agree with TRBD1. Germline CDR1 and CDR2: SGHRS and YFSETQ. The CDR3 length is 15 residues. The J segment lost 6 bases and the V segment lost 3 bases, leaving 9 bases of the junction unmatched. The CDR3 DNA follows: TGCGCCAGCAGCTGGGACAGCGGTCGAGGTCAGCCCCAGCATTTT. Translation gives CASSWDSGRGQPQHF.